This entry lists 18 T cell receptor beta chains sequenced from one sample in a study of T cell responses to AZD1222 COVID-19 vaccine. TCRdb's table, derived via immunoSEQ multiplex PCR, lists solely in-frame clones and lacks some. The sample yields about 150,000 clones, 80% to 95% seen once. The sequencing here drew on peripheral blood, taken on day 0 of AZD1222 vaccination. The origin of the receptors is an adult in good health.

The CDR3 DNA reads as TGTGCCAGCAGCCCCGGGCAAGGGCTAGCGGGAGGGTATGAGCAGTTCTTC. This sequence encodes CASSPGQGLAGGYEQFF. This chain connects TRBV7-3 to TRBJ2-1, with 12 positions matching TRBD2. CDR1 and CDR2 from the germline V gene are SGHTA and FQGTGA. J was trimmed by 8 bases and V by 5 bases; bases with no gene match: 13. The length of the CDR3 is 17 residues.

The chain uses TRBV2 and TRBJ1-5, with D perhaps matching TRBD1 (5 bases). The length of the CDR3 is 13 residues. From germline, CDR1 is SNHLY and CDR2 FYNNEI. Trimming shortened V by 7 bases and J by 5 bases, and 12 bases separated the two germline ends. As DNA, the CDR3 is TGTGCCAGCAAGATTGGAGGGGATCAGCCCCAGCATTTT. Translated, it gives CASKIGGDQPQHF.

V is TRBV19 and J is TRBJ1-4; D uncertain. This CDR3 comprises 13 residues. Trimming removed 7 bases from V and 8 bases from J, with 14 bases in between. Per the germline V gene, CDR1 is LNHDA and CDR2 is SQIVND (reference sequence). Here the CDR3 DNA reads TGTGCCAGTACCCCTTTGGGGAGCGAAAAACTGTTTTTT. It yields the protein CASTPLGSEKLFF.

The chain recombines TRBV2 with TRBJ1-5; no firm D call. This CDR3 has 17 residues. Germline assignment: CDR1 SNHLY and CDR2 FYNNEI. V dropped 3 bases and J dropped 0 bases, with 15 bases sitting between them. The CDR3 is CASSDPLGQYSNQPQHF. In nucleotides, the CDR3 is TGTGCCAGCAGTGACCCTCTTGGGCAGTATAGCAATCAGCCCCAGCATTTT.

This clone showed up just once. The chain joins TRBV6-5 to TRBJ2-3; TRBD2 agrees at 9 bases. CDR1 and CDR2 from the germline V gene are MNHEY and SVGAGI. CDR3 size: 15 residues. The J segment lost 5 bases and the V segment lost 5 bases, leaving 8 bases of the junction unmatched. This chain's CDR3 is CASSLLSGGRDTQYF. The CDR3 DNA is TGTGCCAGCAGTCTACTGAGCGGGGGGCGAGATACGCAGTATTTT.

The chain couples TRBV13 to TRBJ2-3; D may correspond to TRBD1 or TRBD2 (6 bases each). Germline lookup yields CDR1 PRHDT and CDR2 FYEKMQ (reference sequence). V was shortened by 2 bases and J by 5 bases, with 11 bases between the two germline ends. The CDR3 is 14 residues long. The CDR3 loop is CASSLTEGGDTQYF. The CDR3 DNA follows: TGTGCCAGCAGCTTAACGGAGGGGGGAGATACGCAGTATTTT.

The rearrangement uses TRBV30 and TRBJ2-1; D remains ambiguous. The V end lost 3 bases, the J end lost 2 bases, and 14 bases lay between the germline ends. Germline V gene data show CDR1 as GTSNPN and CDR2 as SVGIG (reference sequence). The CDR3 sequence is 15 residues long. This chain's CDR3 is CAWSLESGTYNEQFF. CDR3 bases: TGTGCCTGGAGCCTGGAGTCTGGGACCTACAATGAGCAGTTCTTC.

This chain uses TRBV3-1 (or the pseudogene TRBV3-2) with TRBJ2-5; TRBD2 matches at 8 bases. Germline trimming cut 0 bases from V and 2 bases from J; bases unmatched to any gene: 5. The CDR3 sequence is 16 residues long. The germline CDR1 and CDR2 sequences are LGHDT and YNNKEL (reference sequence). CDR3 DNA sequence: TGTGCCAGCAGCCAAGATTTTCGGGGGGGGCAAGAGACCCAGTACTTC. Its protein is CASSQDFRGGQETQYF.

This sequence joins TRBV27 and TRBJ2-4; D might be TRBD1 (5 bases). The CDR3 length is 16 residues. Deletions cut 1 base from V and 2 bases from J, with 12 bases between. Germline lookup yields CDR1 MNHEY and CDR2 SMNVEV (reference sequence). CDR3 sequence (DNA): TGTGCCAGCAGTTTATTAGGGGAAGAGACCAAAAACATTCAGTACTTC. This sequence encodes CASSLLGEETKNIQYF.

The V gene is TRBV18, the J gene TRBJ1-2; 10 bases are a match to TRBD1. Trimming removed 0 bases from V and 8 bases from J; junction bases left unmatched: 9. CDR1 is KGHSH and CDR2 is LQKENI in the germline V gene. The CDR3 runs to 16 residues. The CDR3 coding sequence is TGTGCCAGCTCACCACCCAGTGTTGGGACAGGGGAAGGCTACACCTTC. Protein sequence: CASSPPSVGTGEGYTF. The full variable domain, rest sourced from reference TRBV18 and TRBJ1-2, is NAGVMQNPRHLVRRRGQEARLRCSPMKGHSHVYWYRQLPEEGLKFMVYLQKENIIDESGMPKERFSAEFPKEGPSILRIQQVVRGDSAAYFCASSPPSVGTGEGYTFGSGTRLTVV.

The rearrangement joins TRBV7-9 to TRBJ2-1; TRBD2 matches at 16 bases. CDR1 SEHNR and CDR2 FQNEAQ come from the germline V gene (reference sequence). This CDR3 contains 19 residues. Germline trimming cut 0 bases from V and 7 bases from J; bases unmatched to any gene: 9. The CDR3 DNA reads TGTGCCAGCAGCTTAGCGCGGGGACTAGCGGGAGGGCCTAGGAATGAGCAGTTCTTC. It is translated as CASSLARGLAGGPRNEQFF. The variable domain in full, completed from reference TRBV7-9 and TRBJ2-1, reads DTGVSQNPRHKITKRGQNVTFRCDPISEHNRLYWYRQTLGQGPEFLTYFQNEAQLEKSRLLSDRFSAERPKGSFSTLEIQRTEQGDSAMYLCASSLARGLAGGPRNEQFFGPGTRLTVL.

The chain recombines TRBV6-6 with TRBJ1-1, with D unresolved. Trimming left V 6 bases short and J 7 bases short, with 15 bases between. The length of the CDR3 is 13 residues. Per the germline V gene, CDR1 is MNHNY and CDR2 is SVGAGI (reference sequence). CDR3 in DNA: TGTGCCAGCAGCCACAGAGACCCTTATGAAGCTTTCTTT. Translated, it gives CASSHRDPYEAFF.

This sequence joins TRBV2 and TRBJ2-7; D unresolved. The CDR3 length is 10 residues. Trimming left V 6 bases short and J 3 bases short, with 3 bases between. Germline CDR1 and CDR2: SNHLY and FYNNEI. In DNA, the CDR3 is TGTGCCAGCAGGTACTACGAGCAGTACTTC. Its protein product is CASRYYEQYF.

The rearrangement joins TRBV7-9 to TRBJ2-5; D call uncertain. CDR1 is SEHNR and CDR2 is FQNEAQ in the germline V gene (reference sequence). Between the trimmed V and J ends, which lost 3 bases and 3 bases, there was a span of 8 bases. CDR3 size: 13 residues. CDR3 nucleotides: TGTGCCAGCAGCTTTGTCGAAAAAGAGACCCAGTACTTC. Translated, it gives CASSFVEKETQYF.

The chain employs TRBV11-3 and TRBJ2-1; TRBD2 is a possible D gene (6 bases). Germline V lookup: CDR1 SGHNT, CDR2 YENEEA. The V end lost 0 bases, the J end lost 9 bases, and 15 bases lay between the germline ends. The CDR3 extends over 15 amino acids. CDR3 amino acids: CASSLDSGGASEQFF. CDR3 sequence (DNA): TGTGCCAGCAGCTTAGATTCTGGAGGGGCCAGTGAGCAGTTCTTC.

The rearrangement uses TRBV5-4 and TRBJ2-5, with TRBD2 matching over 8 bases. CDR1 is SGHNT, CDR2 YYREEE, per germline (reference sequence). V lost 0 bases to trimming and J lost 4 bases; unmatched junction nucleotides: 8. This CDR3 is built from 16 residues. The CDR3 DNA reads TGTGCCAGCAGCTTGGCATCGAGTAGCGGGGCAGAGACCCAGTACTTC. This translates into CASSLASSSGAETQYF.

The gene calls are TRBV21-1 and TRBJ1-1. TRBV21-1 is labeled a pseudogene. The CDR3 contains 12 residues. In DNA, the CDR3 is TGTGCCAGCAGCAGGGGGGACACTGAAGCTTTCTTT. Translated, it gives CASSRGDTEAFF.

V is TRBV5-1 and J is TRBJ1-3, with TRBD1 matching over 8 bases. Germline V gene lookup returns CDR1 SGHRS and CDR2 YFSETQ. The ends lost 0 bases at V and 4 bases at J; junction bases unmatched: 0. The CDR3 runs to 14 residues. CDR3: CASSLGTGGNTIYF. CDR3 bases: TGCGCCAGCAGCTTGGGGACAGGGGGAAACACCATATATTTT. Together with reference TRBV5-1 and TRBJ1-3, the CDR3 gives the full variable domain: KAGVTQTPRYLIKTRGQQVTLSCSPISGHRSVSWYQQTPGQGLQFLFEYFSETQRNKGNFPGRFSGRQFSNSRSEMNVSTLELGDSALYLCASSLGTGGNTIYFGEGSWLTVV.